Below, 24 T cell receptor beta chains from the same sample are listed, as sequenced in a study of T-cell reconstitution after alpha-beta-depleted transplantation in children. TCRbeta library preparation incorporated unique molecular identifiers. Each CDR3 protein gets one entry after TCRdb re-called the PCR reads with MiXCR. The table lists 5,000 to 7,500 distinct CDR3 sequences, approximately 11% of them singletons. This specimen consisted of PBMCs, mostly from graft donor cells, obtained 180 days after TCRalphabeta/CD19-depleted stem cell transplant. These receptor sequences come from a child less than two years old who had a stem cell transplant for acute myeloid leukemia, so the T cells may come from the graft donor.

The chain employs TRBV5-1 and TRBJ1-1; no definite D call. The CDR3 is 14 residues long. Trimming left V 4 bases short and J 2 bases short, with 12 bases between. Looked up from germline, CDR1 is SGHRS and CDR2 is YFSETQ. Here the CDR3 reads CASSQNSDNTEAFF. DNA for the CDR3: TGCGCCAGCAGCCAAAACTCAGACAACACTGAAGCTTTCTTT. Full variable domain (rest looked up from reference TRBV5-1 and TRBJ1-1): KAGVTQTPRYLIKTRGQQVTLSCSPISGHRSVSWYQQTPGQGLQFLFEYFSETQRNKGNFPGRFSGRQFSNSRSEMNVSTLELGDSALYLCASSQNSDNTEAFFGQGTRLTVV.

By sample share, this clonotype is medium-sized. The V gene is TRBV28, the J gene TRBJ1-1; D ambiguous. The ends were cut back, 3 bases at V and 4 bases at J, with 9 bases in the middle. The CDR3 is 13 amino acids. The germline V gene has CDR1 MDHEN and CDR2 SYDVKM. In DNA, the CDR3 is TGTGCCAGCAGTTTGTCAGGTAGCACTGAAGCTTTCTTT. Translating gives CASSLSGSTEAFF.

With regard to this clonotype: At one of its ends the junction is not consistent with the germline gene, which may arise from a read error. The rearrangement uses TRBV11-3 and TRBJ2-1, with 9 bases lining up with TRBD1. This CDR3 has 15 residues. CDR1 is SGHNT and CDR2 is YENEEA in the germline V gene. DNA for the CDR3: TGTGCCAGCAGATTAGACAGGGGGAGTTACAATGAGCGGTTCTTC. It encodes CASRLDRGSYNERFF.

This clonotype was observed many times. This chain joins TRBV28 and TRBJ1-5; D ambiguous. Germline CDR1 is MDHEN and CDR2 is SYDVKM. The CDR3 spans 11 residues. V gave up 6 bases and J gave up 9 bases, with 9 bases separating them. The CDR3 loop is CASSQRGPQHF. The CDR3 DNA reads TGTGCCAGCAGCCAGCGTGGGCCCCAGCATTTT.

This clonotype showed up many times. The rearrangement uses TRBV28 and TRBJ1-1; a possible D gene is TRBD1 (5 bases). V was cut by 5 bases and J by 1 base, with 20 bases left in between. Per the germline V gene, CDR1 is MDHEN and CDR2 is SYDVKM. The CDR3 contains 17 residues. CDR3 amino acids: CASSEAGRGPENTEAFF. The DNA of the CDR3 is TGTGCCAGCAGTGAGGCGGGGAGGGGACCTGAGAACACTGAAGCTTTCTTT.

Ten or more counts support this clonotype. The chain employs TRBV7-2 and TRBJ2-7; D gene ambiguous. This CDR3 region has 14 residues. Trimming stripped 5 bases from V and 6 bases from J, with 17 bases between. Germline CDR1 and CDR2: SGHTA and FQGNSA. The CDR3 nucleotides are TGTGCCAGCAGCCGCGTTTGTTGTAGTTTCGAGCAGTACTTC. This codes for CASSRVCCSFEQYF.

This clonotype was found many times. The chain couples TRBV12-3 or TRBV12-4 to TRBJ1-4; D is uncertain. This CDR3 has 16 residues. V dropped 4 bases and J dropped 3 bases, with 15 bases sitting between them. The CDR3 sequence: CASSSEERAANEKLFF. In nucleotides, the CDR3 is TGTGCCAGCAGTTCGGAAGAAAGGGCAGCTAATGAAAAACTGTTTTTT.

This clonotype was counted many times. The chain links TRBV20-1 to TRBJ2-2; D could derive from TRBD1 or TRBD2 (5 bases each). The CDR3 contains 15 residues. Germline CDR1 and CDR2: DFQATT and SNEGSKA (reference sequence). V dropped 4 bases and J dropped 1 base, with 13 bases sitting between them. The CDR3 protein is CSAKGLAWNTGELFF. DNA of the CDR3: TGCAGTGCTAAGGGGCTAGCATGGAACACCGGGGAGCTGTTTTTT.

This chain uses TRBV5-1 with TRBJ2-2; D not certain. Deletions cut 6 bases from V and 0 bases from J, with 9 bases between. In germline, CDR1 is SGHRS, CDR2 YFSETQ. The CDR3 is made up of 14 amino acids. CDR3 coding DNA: TGCGCCAGCACCGATACATCGAACACCGGGGAGCTGTTTTTT. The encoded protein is CASTDTSNTGELFF.

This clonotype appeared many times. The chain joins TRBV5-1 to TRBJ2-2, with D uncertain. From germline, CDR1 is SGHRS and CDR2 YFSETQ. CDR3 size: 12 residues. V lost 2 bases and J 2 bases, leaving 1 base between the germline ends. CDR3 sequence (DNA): TGCGCCAGCAGCTTTAACACCGGGGAGCTGTTTTTT. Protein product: CASSFNTGELFF.

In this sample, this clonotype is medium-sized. The CDR3 here is CSALGLAPDTQYF. CDR3 nucleotide sequence: TGCAGTGCGCTGGGACTAGCGCCAGATACGCAGTATTTT. The V call is TRBV20-1, the J call TRBJ2-3; 10 bases match TRBD2. Germline V gene sequence: CDR1 DFQATT, CDR2 SNEGSKA (reference sequence). This CDR3 spans 13 amino acids. V lost 6 bases and J lost 4; bases outside the gene matches: 4.

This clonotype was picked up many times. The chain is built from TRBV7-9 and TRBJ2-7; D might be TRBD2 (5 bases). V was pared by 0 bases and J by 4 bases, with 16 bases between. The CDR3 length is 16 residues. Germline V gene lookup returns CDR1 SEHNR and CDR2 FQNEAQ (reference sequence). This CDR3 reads CASSLAGLLPLYEQYF. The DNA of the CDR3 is TGTGCCAGCAGCTTAGCTGGACTCCTCCCGCTTTACGAGCAGTACTTC.

The CDR3 reads CASSQVGGYTEAFF. For the CDR3, the DNA is TGCGCCAGCAGCCAAGTCGGTGGGTACACTGAAGCTTTCTTT. This rearrangement joins TRBV4-1 to TRBJ1-1; D is unclear. CDR3 length: 14 amino acids. CDR1 MGHRA and CDR2 YSYEKL come from the germline V gene. Trimming left V 1 base short and J 3 bases short, with 9 bases between.

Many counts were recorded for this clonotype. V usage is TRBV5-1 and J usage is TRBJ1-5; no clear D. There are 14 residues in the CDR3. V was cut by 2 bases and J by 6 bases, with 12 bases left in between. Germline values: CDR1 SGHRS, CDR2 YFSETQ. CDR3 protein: CASSFGGIGQPQHF. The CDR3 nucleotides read TGCGCCAGCAGCTTTGGTGGCATAGGTCAGCCCCAGCATTTT.

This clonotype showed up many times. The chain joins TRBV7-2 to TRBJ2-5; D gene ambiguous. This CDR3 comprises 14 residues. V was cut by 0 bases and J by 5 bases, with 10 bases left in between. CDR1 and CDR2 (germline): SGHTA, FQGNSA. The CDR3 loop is CASSLAHGSETQYF. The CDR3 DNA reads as TGTGCCAGCAGCTTAGCGCACGGGTCGGAGACCCAGTACTTC.

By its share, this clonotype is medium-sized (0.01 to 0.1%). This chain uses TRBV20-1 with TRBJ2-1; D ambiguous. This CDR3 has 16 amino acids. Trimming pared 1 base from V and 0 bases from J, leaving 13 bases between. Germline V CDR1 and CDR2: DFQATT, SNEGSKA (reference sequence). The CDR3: CSARAAGRSSYNEQFF. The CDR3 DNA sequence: TGCAGTGCTAGAGCCGCTGGGCGAAGCTCCTACAATGAGCAGTTCTTC.

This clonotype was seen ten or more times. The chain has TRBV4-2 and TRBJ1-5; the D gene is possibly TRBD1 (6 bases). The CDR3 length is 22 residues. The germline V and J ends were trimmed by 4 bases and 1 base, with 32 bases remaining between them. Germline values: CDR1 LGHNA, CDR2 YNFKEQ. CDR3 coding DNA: TGTGCCAGCAGCCTGTGGGACAAACCCAGGGCCGACGTCGTGGCGAGCAATCAGCCCCAGCATTTT. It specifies CASSLWDKPRADVVASNQPQHF.

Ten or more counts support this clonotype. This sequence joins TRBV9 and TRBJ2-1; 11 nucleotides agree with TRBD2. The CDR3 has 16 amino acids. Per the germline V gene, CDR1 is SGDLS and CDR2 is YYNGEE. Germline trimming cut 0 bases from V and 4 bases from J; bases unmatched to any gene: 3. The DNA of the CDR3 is TGTGCCAGCAGCGTAGGTGGGACTAGCGGTTACAATGAGCAGTTCTTC. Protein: CASSVGGTSGYNEQFF.

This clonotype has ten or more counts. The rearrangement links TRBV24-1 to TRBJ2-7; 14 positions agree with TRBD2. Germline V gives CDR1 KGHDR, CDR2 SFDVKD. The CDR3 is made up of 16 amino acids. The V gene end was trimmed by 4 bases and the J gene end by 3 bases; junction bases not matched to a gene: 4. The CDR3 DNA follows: TGTGCCACCAGTGACTCGGGACTAGCGGGAGTCTACGAGCAGTACTTC. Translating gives CATSDSGLAGVYEQYF.

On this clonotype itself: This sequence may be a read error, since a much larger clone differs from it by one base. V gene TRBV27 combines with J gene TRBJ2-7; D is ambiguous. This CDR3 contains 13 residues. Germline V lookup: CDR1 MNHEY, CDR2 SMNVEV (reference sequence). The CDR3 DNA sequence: TGTGCCAGCAGTTTACCCCGACGGAATCAGCAGTCCTTC. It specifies CASSLPRRNQQSF.

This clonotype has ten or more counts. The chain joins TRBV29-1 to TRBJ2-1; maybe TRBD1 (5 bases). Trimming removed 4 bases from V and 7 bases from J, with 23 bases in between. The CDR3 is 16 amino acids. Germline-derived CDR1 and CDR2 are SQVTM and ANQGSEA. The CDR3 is CSVAPRAWARANEQFF. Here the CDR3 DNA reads TGCAGCGTTGCCCCCAGGGCTTGGGCGCGCGCGAATGAGCAGTTCTTC.

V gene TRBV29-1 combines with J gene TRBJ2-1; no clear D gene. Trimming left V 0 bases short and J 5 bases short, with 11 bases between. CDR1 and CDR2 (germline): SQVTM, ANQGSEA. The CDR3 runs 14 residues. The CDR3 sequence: CSVEDFRRNNEQFF. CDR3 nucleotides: TGCAGCGTTGAAGATTTTCGCAGAAACAATGAGCAGTTCTTC.

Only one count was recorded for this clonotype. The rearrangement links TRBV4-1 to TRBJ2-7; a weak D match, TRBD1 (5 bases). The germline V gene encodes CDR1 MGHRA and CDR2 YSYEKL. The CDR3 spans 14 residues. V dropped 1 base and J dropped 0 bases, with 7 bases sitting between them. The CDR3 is CASSQGDSSYEQYF. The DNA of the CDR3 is TGCGCCAGCAGCCAAGGTGACAGCTCCTACGAGCAGTACTTC.

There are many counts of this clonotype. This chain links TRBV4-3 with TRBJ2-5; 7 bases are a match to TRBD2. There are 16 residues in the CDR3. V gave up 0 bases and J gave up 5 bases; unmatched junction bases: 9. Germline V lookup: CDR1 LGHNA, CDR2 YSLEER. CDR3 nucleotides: TGCGCCAGCAGCCAAGAAGTACCCAGCGGGGTTGAGACCCAGTACTTC. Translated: CASSQEVPSGVETQYF.